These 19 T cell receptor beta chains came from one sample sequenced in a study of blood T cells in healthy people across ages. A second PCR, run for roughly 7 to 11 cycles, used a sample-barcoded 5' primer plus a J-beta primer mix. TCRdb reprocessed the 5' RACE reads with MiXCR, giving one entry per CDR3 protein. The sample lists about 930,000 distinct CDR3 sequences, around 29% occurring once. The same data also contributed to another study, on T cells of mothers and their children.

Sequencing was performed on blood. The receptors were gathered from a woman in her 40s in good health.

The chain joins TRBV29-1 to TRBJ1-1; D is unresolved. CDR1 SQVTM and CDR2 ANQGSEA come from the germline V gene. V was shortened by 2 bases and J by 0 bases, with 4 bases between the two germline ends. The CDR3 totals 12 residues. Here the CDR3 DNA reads TGCAGCGTTGAACAAATGAACACTGAAGCTTTCTTT. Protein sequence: CSVEQMNTEAFF.

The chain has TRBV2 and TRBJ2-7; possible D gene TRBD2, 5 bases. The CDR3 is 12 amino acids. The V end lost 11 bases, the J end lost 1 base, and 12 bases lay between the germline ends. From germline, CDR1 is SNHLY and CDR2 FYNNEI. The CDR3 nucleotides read TGTGCCGGTGGTCGAGGGTCCTACGAGCAGTACTTC. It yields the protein CAGGRGSYEQYF.

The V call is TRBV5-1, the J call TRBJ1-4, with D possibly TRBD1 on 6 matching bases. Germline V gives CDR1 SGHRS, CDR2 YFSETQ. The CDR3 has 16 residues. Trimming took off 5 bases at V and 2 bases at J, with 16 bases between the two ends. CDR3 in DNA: TGCGCCAGCAGGGACGGACAGTCACCGACTAATGAAAAACTGTTTTTT. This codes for CASRDGQSPTNEKLFF.

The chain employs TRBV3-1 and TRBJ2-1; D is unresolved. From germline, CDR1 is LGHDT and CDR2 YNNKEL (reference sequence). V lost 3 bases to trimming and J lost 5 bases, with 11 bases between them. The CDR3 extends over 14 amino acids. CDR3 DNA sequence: TGTGCCAGCAGCCATGCGGTAATCGACAATGAGCAGTTCTTC. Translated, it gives CASSHAVIDNEQFF.

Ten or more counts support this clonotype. The DNA of the CDR3 is TGTGCCAGCAGCTTAGCGGGAGGGTATGAGACCCAGTACTTC. This codes for CASSLAGGYETQYF. This chain connects TRBV7-9 to TRBJ2-5; TRBD2 agrees at 7 bases. The CDR3 is made up of 14 amino acids. Germline V CDR1 and CDR2: SEHNR, FQNEAQ (reference sequence). J lost 5 bases, V lost 0 bases, and 3 bases had no gene match.

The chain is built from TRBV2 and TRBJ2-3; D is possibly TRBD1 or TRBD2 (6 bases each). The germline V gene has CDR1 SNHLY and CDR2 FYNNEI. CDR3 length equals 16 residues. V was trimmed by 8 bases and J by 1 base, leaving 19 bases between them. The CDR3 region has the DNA TGTGCCAGCGAGGGGGACTTTACTCGGGGCACAGATACGCAGTATTTT. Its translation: CASEGDFTRGTDTQYF.

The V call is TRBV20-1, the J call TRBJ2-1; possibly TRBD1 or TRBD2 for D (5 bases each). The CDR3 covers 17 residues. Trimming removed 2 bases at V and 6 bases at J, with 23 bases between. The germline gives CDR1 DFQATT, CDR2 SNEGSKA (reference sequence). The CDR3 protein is CSARSRGAPGVVNEQFF. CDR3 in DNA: TGCAGTGCTAGATCCCGGGGCGCCCCCGGGGTAGTCAATGAGCAGTTCTTC.

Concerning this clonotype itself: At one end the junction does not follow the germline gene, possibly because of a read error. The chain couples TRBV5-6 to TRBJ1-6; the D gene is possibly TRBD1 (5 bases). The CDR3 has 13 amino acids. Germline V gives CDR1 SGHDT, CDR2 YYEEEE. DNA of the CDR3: TGTGCCAGCAGTTTGGGACCCGATTCACCCCTCCACTTT. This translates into CASSLGPDSPLHF.

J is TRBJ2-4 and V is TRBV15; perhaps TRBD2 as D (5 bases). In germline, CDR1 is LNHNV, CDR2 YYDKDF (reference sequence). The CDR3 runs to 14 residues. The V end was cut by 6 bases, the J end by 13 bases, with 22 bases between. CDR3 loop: CATRAEGPAREQYF. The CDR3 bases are TGTGCCACCAGGGCTGAGGGCCCCGCGAGGGAGCAGTACTTC.

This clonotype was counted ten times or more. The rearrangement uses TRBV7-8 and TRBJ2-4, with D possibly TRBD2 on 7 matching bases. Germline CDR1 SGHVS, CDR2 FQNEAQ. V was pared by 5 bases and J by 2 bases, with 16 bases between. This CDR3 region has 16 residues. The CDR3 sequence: CASSPRRGGTKNIQYF. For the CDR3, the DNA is TGTGCCAGCAGCCCCCGGAGGGGGGGGACCAAAAACATTCAGTACTTC. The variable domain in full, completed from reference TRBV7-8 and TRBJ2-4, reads GAGVSQSPRYKVAKRGQDVALRCDPISGHVSLFWYQQALGQGPEFLTYFQNEAQLDKSGLPSDRFFAERPEGSVSTLKIQRTQQEDSAVYLCASSPRRGGTKNIQYFGAGTRLSVL.

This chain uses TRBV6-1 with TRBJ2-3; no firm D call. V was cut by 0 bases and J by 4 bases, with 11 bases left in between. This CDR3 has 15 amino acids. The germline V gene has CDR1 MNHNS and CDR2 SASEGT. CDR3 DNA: TGTGCCAGCAGTGAAGCGTCTATTAGGGCAGATACGCAGTATTTT. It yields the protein CASSEASIRADTQYF.

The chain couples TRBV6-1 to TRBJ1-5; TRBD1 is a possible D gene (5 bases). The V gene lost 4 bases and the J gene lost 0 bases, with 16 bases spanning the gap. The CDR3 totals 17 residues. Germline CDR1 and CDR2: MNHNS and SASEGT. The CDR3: CASSGALTGYSNQPQHF. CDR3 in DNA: TGTGCCAGCAGTGGAGCCCTAACAGGCTATAGCAATCAGCCCCAGCATTTT.

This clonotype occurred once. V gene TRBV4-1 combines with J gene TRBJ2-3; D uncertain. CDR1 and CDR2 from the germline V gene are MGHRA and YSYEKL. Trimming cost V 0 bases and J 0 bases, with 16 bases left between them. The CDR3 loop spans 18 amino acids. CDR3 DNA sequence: TGCGCCAGCAGCCAAGATCCCCCCCCAACCTCTAGCACAGATACGCAGTATTTT. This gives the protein CASSQDPPPTSSTDTQYF.

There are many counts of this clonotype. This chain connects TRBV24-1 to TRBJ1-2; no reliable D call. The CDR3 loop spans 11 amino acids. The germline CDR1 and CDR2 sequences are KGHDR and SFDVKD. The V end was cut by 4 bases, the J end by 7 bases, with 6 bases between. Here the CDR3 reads CATSDFGGYTF. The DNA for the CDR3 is TGTGCCACCAGTGACTTCGGTGGCTACACCTTC.

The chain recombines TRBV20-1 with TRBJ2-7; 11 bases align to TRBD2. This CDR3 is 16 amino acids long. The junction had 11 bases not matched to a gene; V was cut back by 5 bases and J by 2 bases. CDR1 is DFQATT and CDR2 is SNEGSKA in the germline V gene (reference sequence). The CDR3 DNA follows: TGCAGTGCTTTCTCTAGCGGGAGGTTTGGGACCTACGAGCAGTACTTC. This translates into CSAFSSGRFGTYEQYF.

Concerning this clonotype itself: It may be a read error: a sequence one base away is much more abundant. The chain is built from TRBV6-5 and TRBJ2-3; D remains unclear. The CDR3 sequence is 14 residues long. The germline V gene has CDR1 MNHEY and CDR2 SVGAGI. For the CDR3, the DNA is TGTGCCAGCAGGACCCCGGGCAGCATAGATACGCAGTATTTT. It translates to CASRTPGSIDTQYF.

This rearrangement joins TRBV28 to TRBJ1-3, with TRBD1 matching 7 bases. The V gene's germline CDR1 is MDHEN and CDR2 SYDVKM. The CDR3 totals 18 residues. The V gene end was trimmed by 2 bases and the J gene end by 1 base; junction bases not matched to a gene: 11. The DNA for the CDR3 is TGTGCCAGCAGTTTAGGGGACAGCCTTGAAAAATCTGGAAACACCATATATTTT. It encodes CASSLGDSLEKSGNTIYF.

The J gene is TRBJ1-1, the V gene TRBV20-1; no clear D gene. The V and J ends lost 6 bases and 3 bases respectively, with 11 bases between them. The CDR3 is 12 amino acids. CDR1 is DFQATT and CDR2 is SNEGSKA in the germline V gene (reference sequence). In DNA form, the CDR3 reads TGCAGTGCCAGGTCCGGGCACACTGAAGCTTTCTTT. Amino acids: CSARSGHTEAFF.

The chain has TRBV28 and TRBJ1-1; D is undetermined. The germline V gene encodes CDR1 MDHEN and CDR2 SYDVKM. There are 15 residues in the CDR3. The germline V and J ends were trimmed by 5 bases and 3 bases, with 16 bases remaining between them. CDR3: CASSLMAGRHTEAFF. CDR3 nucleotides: TGTGCCAGCAGTCTAATGGCGGGGAGGCACACTGAAGCTTTCTTT.